The clone carrying this T cell receptor (beta chain) came up many times. Antigen specificity is unknown. Produced via immunoSEQ multiplex PCR; TCRdb's table is partial and in-frame only. The table records fewer than 400,000 clones, about 88% of them present only once. Treatment defined: 15 to 20 received Ad26.COV2.S at low or high dose, single or two shots; several received placebo; per-sample allocation not given. Sampling was performed 63 days after the first vaccine or placebo injection. The germline CDR1 and CDR2 sequences are SGHNT and YENEEA. CDR3 length: 14 amino acids. After removal of 1 base from V and 9 bases from J, the junction contained 5 bases not matched to a gene. This specimen belongs to a study of Ad26.COV2.S vaccination and SARS-CoV-2 variants. Study results and limitations: Total responses of T cells may have been underestimated by the analyses of TCR breadth and depth. Marked by substantial breadth, spike-specific CD8+ and CD4+ T cell responses were reportedly seen after vaccination.

Material: peripheral blood, obtained in a trial of Ad26.COV2.S vaccine versus placebo. The chain uses TRBV11-3 and TRBJ2-1, with 8 bases aligning to TRBD2. The sequence came from a person aged 18-60 years who received the Ad26.COV2.S COVID-19 vaccine or a placebo. The CDR3, as DNA: TGTGCCAGCAGCTTAGCGGGAGGGGAGGTTGAGCAGTTCTTC. Translating gives CASSLAGGEVEQFF.